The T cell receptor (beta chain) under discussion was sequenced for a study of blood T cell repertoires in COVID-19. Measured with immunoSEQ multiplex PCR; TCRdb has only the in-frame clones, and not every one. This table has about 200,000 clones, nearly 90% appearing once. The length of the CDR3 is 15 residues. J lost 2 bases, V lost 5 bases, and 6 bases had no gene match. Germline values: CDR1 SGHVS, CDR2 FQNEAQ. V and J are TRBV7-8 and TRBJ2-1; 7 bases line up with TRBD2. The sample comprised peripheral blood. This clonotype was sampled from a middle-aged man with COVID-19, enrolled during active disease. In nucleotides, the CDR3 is TGTGCCAGCAGCGCCCCTAGCGGCCCCTACAATGAGCAGTTCTTC. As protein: CASSAPSGPYNEQFF. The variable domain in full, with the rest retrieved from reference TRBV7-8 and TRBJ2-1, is GAGVSQSPRYKVAKRGQDVALRCDPISGHVSLFWYQQALGQGPEFLTYFQNEAQLDKSGLPSDRFFAERPEGSVSTLKIQRTQQEDSAVYLCASSAPSGPYNEQFFGPGTRLTVL.